This T cell receptor beta chain was sequenced in a study of T cells in Graves' hyperthyroidism and ophthalmopathy. Study outcomes and limitations: Most thyroid clonotypes expanded above 0.001 appeared in blood too.

Germline CDR1 is SGHRS and CDR2 is YFSETQ. The J segment lost 4 bases and the V segment lost 2 bases, leaving 7 bases of the junction unmatched. The CDR3 has 15 residues. Amplification of TCR beta CDR3 regions was performed using RNA transcripts as template. First-round RT-PCR with HTBI primers amplified the TCR CDR3 region. In TCRdb, the multiplex PCR reads were re-called with MiXCR into one record per CDR3 protein. The repertoire holds fewer than 500,000 distinct CDR3 sequences, with 14% as singletons. About this clonotype itself: Its antigen is currently unknown.

This clonotype was obtained from a woman aged 25-40 years with Graves' ophthalmopathy. Sequenced sample: blood. The V and J genes are TRBV5-1 and TRBJ2-5, with 8 positions matching TRBD2. The CDR3 protein is CASSFSGDRRETQYF. The CDR3 region has the DNA TGCGCCAGCAGCTTTAGCGGGGATAGGAGAGAGACCCAGTACTTC.